The 22 T cell receptor beta chains below all came from one sample that was sequenced in a study of blood T cell repertoires in COVID-19. Data came from immunoSEQ multiplex PCR; TCRdb stores just in-frame clones and leaves some out. This sample has approximately 270,000 clones; 75% to 90% occur once, and the top ten carry approximately 2%. The sequenced material came from PBMCs or T cells enriched from blood (not recorded which). All receptors derive from a woman between 50 and 59 years old who had recovered from COVID-19.

V usage is TRBV19 and J usage is TRBJ1-2; a possible D gene is TRBD1 (5 bases). The CDR3 has 16 residues. The V gene's germline CDR1 is LNHDA and CDR2 SQIVND (reference sequence). Trimming stripped 3 bases from V and 8 bases from J, with 22 bases between. CDR3 sequence: CASSIQLQLGGRGYTF. CDR3 coding DNA: TGTGCCAGTAGTATCCAACTTCAGTTGGGGGGACGCGGCTACACCTTC.

V and J are TRBV7-3 and TRBJ1-6; 11 bases match TRBD1. The V gene end was trimmed by 5 bases and the J gene end by 8 bases; junction bases not matched to a gene: 5. The CDR3 loop spans 15 amino acids. The germline V gene encodes CDR1 SGHTA and CDR2 FQGTGA. The CDR3 loop reads CASSLWDRGDSPLHF. In DNA form, the CDR3 reads TGTGCCAGCAGCCTCTGGGACAGGGGGGATTCACCCCTCCACTTT. The full variable domain, completed using reference TRBV7-3 and TRBJ1-6, is GAGVSQTPSNKVTEKGKYVELRCDPISGHTALYWYRQSLGQGPEFLIYFQGTGAADDSGLPNDRFFAVRPEGSVSTLKIQRTERGDSAVYLCASSLWDRGDSPLHFGNGTRLTVT.

The chain carries TRBV19 and TRBJ2-1; D is perhaps TRBD1 (6 bases). Germline V gene data show CDR1 as LNHDA and CDR2 as SQIVND (reference sequence). This CDR3 contains 16 residues. The V and J ends lost 5 bases and 7 bases respectively, with 21 bases between them. DNA of the CDR3: TGTGCCAGTAGTCCGAGGACAGCACAGGGAATTAATGAGCAGTTCTTC. Its protein product is CASSPRTAQGINEQFF.

This clone was picked up a small number of times. V and J are TRBV5-8 and TRBJ1-2; weak D call: TRBD1 (6 bases). Trimming left V 2 bases short and J 5 bases short, with 7 bases between. There are 12 residues in the CDR3. Germline CDR1 SGHTS, CDR2 YDEGEE. In DNA form, the CDR3 reads TGTGCCAGCAGCTTACAGGGTTATGGCTACACCTTC. Its translation is CASSLQGYGYTF.

This chain uses TRBV4-2 with TRBJ2-2, with TRBD2 matching over 12 bases. The ends lost 4 bases at V and 1 base at J; junction bases unmatched: 1. The CDR3 totals 16 residues. Germline V gives CDR1 LGHNA, CDR2 YNFKEQ. The DNA for the CDR3 is TGTGCCAGCAGCCTGACTAGCGGGAGGAACACCGGGGAGCTGTTTTTT. Translated, it gives CASSLTSGRNTGELFF.

The gene calls are TRBV27 and TRBJ1-1; the D is unclear. Germline CDR1 and CDR2: MNHEY and SMNVEV (reference sequence). This CDR3 comprises 14 residues. Trimming left V 3 bases short and J 0 bases short, with 8 bases between. The CDR3 region is CASSFRVMNTEAFF. The CDR3 DNA follows: TGTGCCAGCAGTTTTCGGGTAATGAACACTGAAGCTTTCTTT.

The chain carries TRBV6-5 and TRBJ1-6; 7 nucleotides line up with TRBD1. V dropped 6 bases and J dropped 2; count of bases not matched to a gene: 1. The CDR3 is 14 amino acids. CDR1 is MNHEY and CDR2 is SVGAGI in the germline V gene. The CDR3 DNA reads TGTGCCAGCAGGACAGGGACCTATAATTCACCCCTCCACTTT. Amino acids: CASRTGTYNSPLHF.

The J gene is TRBJ1-2, the V gene TRBV18; the D gene is possibly TRBD1 (5 bases). V lost 2 bases, J lost 4 bases, and 17 bases lay in between. The CDR3 has 16 residues. CDR1 is KGHSH and CDR2 is LQKENI in the germline V gene. The CDR3 sequence: CASSPRLSDTGYGYTF. The CDR3 DNA reads TGTGCCAGCTCACCAAGGTTGTCGGACACGGGCTATGGCTACACCTTC.

The chain couples TRBV10-2 to TRBJ2-2; 9 bases fit TRBD1. Trimming cost V 6 bases and J 4 bases; bases outside gene matches: 12. There are 17 residues in the CDR3. Germline values: CDR1 WSHSY, CDR2 SAAADI. The CDR3 nucleotides read TGCGCCAGCAGGCTCCCTCCGGGACAGGGTGCCACCGGGGAGCTGTTTTTT. This gives the protein CASRLPPGQGATGELFF.

The J gene is TRBJ2-5, the V gene TRBV12-3 or TRBV12-4, with 8 bases matching TRBD2. The CDR3 has 13 amino acids. J lost 5 bases, V lost 3 bases, and 2 bases had no gene match. CDR3 sequence: CASSFRLAETQYF. CDR3 coding DNA: TGTGCCAGCAGTTTCCGACTAGCGGAGACCCAGTACTTC.

The sample holds a few counts of this clone. The V gene is TRBV4-1, the J gene TRBJ1-4, with a weak D call TRBD1 (6 bases). Per the germline V gene, CDR1 is MGHRA and CDR2 is YSYEKL. The CDR3 has 20 amino acids. Trimming shortened V by 4 bases and J by 3 bases, and 27 bases separated the two germline ends. The CDR3 DNA reads as TGCGCCAGCAGCCCGCACCCGGGGGGCGCCCGTAGTGGGGCTAATGAAAAACTGTTTTTT. Translating gives CASSPHPGGARSGANEKLFF.

CDR3 coding DNA: TGTGCCAGCAGCCAAGTGGGCCTACATGCAGATACGCAGTATTTT. Protein: CASSQVGLHADTQYF. The chain links TRBV3-1 (or the pseudogene TRBV3-2) to TRBJ2-3; D gene uncertain. Per germline, CDR1 LGHDT and CDR2 YNNKEL (reference sequence). V dropped 1 base and J dropped 4 bases, with 12 bases sitting between them. CDR3 length: 15 residues.

The genes are TRBV3-1 (or the pseudogene TRBV3-2) and TRBJ2-5, with TRBD1 identical over 7 bases. V lost 1 base and J lost 8; bases outside the gene matches: 13. Germline loops: CDR1 LGHDT, CDR2 YNNKEL (reference sequence). CDR3 size: 16 residues. CDR3: CASSQASGQSLLTQYF. In DNA form, the CDR3 reads TGTGCCAGCAGCCAAGCATCGGGACAGTCTCTGCTCACCCAGTACTTC.

This clone was detected once. J is TRBJ1-2 and V is TRBV6-1; the match to TRBD1 covers 9 bases. This CDR3 is 14 amino acids long. V shed 3 bases and J 5 bases; nucleotides not matched to a gene: 4. CDR1 MNHNS and CDR2 SASEGT come from the germline V gene. CDR3 amino acids: CASSELGQGYGYTF. The CDR3 DNA reads TGTGCCAGCAGTGAGCTAGGACAGGGGTATGGCTACACCTTC.

This chain links TRBV9 with TRBJ1-1; D gene ambiguous. The germline V gene has CDR1 SGDLS and CDR2 YYNGEE. The V and J ends lost 2 bases and 3 bases respectively, with 11 bases between them. This CDR3 has 14 residues. CDR3 sequence (DNA): TGTGCCAGCAGCGTGGCCCCTCGGGACACTGAAGCTTTCTTT. It encodes CASSVAPRDTEAFF. The variable domain in full, completed from reference TRBV9 and TRBJ1-1, reads DSGVTQTPKHLITATGQRVTLRCSPRSGDLSVYWYQQSLDQGLQFLIQYYNGEERAKGNILERFSAQQFPDLHSELNLSSLELGDSALYFCASSVAPRDTEAFFGQGTRLTVV.

Worth noting for this clone: The sample has other DNA sequences that encode this CDR3 too. The V gene is TRBV5-4, the J gene TRBJ1-1, with 10 positions matching TRBD1. Looked up from germline, CDR1 is SGHNT and CDR2 is YYREEE (reference sequence). This CDR3 has 14 amino acids. J lost 3 bases, V lost 4 bases, and 3 bases had no gene match. The CDR3 nucleotides are TGTGCCAGCAGCCTCGGGACAGGGGACACTGAAGCTTTCTTT. Residues: CASSLGTGDTEAFF.

CDR3 loop: CASSLGVDTQYF. The CDR3 DNA is TGTGCCAGCAGCCTGGGAGTTGATACGCAGTATTTT. The gene calls are TRBV11-3 and TRBJ2-3; D perhaps matches TRBD2 (5 bases). The CDR3 length is 12 residues. The germline V gene has CDR1 SGHNT and CDR2 YENEEA. V was cut by 5 bases and J by 6 bases, with 9 bases left in between.

V usage is TRBV6-5 and J usage is TRBJ1-2; D is unresolved. The V end lost 7 bases, the J end lost 2 bases, and 17 bases lay between the germline ends. The CDR3 runs 15 residues. CDR1 and CDR2 (germline): MNHEY, SVGAGI. The CDR3 sequence: CASTRFAGSNYGYTF. The CDR3 DNA reads TGTGCCAGCACCCGGTTTGCGGGATCCAACTATGGCTACACCTTC.

J is TRBJ2-3 and V is TRBV10-3, with a tentative D call TRBD2 (5 bases). Trimming stripped 8 bases from V and 0 bases from J, with 12 bases between. CDR3 length: 14 amino acids. Germline V gives CDR1 ENHRY, CDR2 SYGVKD. The CDR3 here is CAIASGYSTDTQYF. DNA for the CDR3: TGTGCCATCGCGAGCGGTTATAGCACAGATACGCAGTATTTT.

V usage is TRBV9 and J usage is TRBJ2-2; 7 bases align to TRBD2. CDR1 is SGDLS and CDR2 is YYNGEE in the germline V gene. The V segment lost 4 bases and the J segment 4 bases; nucleotides outside the gene matches: 7. The CDR3 has 15 residues. CDR3 sequence reads: CASSMASGSTGELFF. The CDR3 nucleotides read TGTGCCAGCAGCATGGCTAGCGGATCCACCGGGGAGCTGTTTTTT.

The genes are TRBV28 and TRBJ1-2, with D perhaps matching TRBD1 (5 bases). V lost 5 bases, J lost 4 bases, and 14 bases lay in between. The CDR3 extends over 14 amino acids. Germline CDR1 reads MDHEN; CDR2 reads SYDVKM. The CDR3 sequence: CASSLQVLSYGYTF. The CDR3 coding sequence is TGTGCCAGCAGTCTACAGGTTCTATCCTATGGCTACACCTTC.

This clone appeared once. The chain uses TRBV19 and TRBJ2-3; 7 bases are a match to TRBD2. With V trimmed by 10 bases and J by 3 bases, 13 bases remained unmatched. The CDR3 runs 15 residues. CDR1 and CDR2 (germline): LNHDA, SQIVND (reference sequence). CDR3 sequence reads: CATVAHGGVTDTQYF. Written as DNA, the CDR3 is TGTGCCACCGTGGCCCATGGGGGGGTGACAGATACGCAGTATTTT.